This T cell receptor beta chain was retrieved from a study of blood T cell repertoires in COVID-19. This CDR3 comprises 13 residues. Germline V gives CDR1 LNHDA, CDR2 SQIVND (reference sequence). Trimming cost V 6 bases and J 5 bases; bases outside gene matches: 4. Methods used by the authors: Amplified reference gene primers provided the basis for estimating nucleated cell counts. Assay used: immunoSEQ multiplex PCR; TCRdb lists only in-frame clones, some missing. That table furnishes V, J and clone size, whereas the DNA furnished D and trimming. This table holds 15,000 or so clones, about 92% found once.

What was sequenced was peripheral blood. The TCR comes from a human donor with active COVID-19. The donor label of this sample is uncertain. V is TRBV19 and J is TRBJ1-1; 9 nucleotides line up with TRBD1. The CDR3 spells CASRRTGATEAFF. CDR3 coding DNA: TGTGCCAGTAGAAGGACAGGGGCTACTGAAGCTTTCTTT.